Listed here are 7 T cell receptor beta chains from one sample, sequenced in a study of blood T cell repertoires in COVID-19. Profiled with immunoSEQ multiplex PCR; TCRdb holds only in-frame clones, not every one. The data hold 130,000 or so clones, with approximately 86% observed a single time. Sequencing was carried out using peripheral blood. These TCRs come from a woman in her sixties or seventies with COVID-19, enrolled during active disease.

The chain uses TRBV7-9 and TRBJ1-2; unclear D gene. The V end was cut by 1 base, the J end by 3 bases, with 9 bases between. CDR3 length: 14 residues. Germline V CDR1 and CDR2: SEHNR, FQNEAQ (reference sequence). CDR3 bases: TGTGCCAGCAGCTTAGTGGAGGCTCACTATGGCTACACCTTC. The encoded protein is CASSLVEAHYGYTF.

V is TRBV5-1 and J is TRBJ1-2, with 7 positions matching TRBD1. V dropped 0 bases and J dropped 6; count of bases not matched to a gene: 5. The CDR3 covers 14 residues. The V gene's germline CDR1 is SGHRS and CDR2 YFSETQ. The CDR3 loop is CASSLGSGGHGYTF. As DNA, the CDR3 is TGCGCCAGCAGCTTGGGATCAGGGGGACATGGCTACACCTTC.

The chain is built from TRBV2 and TRBJ2-7; possible D gene TRBD2, 5 bases. Between the trimmed V and J ends, which lost 7 bases and 6 bases, there was a span of 16 bases. Per the germline V gene, CDR1 is SNHLY and CDR2 is FYNNEI. CDR3 length: 13 residues. The CDR3 region is CASTGELGFEQYF. CDR3 bases: TGTGCCAGCACTGGGGAGCTGGGTTTCGAGCAGTACTTC.

V is TRBV11-2 and J is TRBJ2-7; TRBD1 matches 9 bases. Losses at the gene ends were 3 bases for V and 4 bases for J; bases not matched to a gene: 4. CDR3 length equals 14 residues. CDR1 is SGHAT and CDR2 is FQNNGV in the germline V gene. In DNA, the CDR3 is TGTGCCAGCAGCTTCACGGGACAGGGATACGAGCAGTACTTC. Translated: CASSFTGQGYEQYF. Together with reference TRBV11-2 and TRBJ2-7, the CDR3 gives the full variable domain: EAGVAQSPRYKIIEKRQSVAFWCNPISGHATLYWYQQILGQGPKLLIQFQNNGVVDDSQLPKDRFSAERLKGVDSTLKIQPAKLEDSAVYLCASSFTGQGYEQYFGPGTRLTVT.

CDR3 in DNA: TGTGCCAGCAGCTTACCCAGTAAGAACACTGAAGCTTTCTTT. The encoded protein is CASSLPSKNTEAFF. The chain is built from TRBV13 and TRBJ1-1; no firm D call. This CDR3 is built from 14 residues. V shed 2 bases and J shed 1 base, with 8 bases lying between them. Germline V gene lookup returns CDR1 PRHDT and CDR2 FYEKMQ (reference sequence).

The chain has TRBV19 and TRBJ1-4; D call uncertain. CDR3 length equals 15 residues. The V and J ends lost 4 bases and 8 bases respectively, with 17 bases between them. CDR1 is LNHDA, CDR2 SQIVND, per germline (reference sequence). CDR3 in DNA: TGTGCCAGTAGTAGGTCCCGGGGAGATGAGGAAAAACTGTTTTTT. Its protein product is CASSRSRGDEEKLFF.

The chain is built from TRBV29-1 and TRBJ1-4; no reliable D call. Germline lookup yields CDR1 SQVTM and CDR2 ANQGSEA. The CDR3 length is 13 residues. V lost 3 bases and J 10 bases, leaving 15 bases between the germline ends. CDR3 coding DNA: TGCAGCGTTGAGAGGGAGAGGGATAGAAAACTGTTTTTT. This gives the protein CSVERERDRKLFF. Full variable domain (remainder filled in from reference TRBV29-1 and TRBJ1-4): SAVISQKPSRDICQRGTSLTIQCQVDSQVTMMFWYRQQPGQSLTLIATANQGSEATYESGFVIDKFPISRPNLTFSTLTVSNMSPEDSSIYLCSVERERDRKLFFGSGTQLSVL.